This paragraph reports one TCR beta chain. The germline V gene encodes CDR1 SGHTA and CDR2 FQGNSA. Trimming removed 8 bases from V and 5 bases from J; junction bases left unmatched: 8. The CDR3 runs to 14 residues. The protocol was immunoSEQ multiplex PCR, while the TCRdb copy is restricted to in-frame clones and leaves out a portion. The sample comprises approximately 100,000 clones, roughly 80% of which are singletons, and approximately 22% rests with the top ten. This sample stems from a study of blood T cell repertoires in COVID-19. The receptor's source is a man in his 70s with active or convalescent COVID-19. Sequencing was performed on peripheral blood. The chain recombines TRBV7-2 with TRBJ1-4; 7 bases match TRBD1. The CDR3 nucleotides read TGTGCCAGCTCCCCTCGGACAGGCAATGAAAAACTGTTTTTT. Amino acid sequence: CASSPRTGNEKLFF.